The next 15 T cell receptor beta chains were all read from a single sample in a study of blood T cell repertoires in COVID-19. Clones were sequenced by immunoSEQ multiplex PCR, and TCRdb holds only the in-frame ones, with some missing. In the table there are about 78,000 clones, around 91% of which are singletons. Sequencing input: peripheral blood. These receptors came from a woman aged 45 to 65 in a cohort sampled during active COVID-19.

The chain recombines TRBV28 with TRBJ2-7; tentative D call: TRBD2 (6 bases). V dropped 5 bases and J dropped 2 bases, with 16 bases sitting between them. The CDR3 is 15 residues long. CDR1 MDHEN and CDR2 SYDVKM come from the germline V gene. The DNA of the CDR3 is TGTGCCAGCAGTCCCCCGCTGGCGGGGCCCTACGAGCAGTACTTC. It translates to CASSPPLAGPYEQYF.

The chain links TRBV20-1 to TRBJ2-3, with no clear D. Germline V gene sequence: CDR1 DFQATT, CDR2 SNEGSKA (reference sequence). V lost 5 bases and J 2 bases, leaving 5 bases between the germline ends. The CDR3 runs 11 residues. Here the CDR3 reads CSAGPTDTQYF. CDR3 nucleotides: TGCAGTGCTGGGCCCACAGATACGCAGTATTTT.

V and J are TRBV6-5 and TRBJ2-1; unclear D gene. This CDR3 region has 13 residues. CDR1 and CDR2 from the germline V gene are MNHEY and SVGAGI. Trimming left V 7 bases short and J 1 base short, with 8 bases between. The DNA of the CDR3 is TGTGCCAGCACTGGAGAATCCTACAATGAGCAGTTCTTC. It encodes CASTGESYNEQFF.

This chain joins TRBV19 and TRBJ1-2; perhaps TRBD1 as D (5 bases). Germline CDR1 reads LNHDA; CDR2 reads SQIVND (reference sequence). The V and J ends lost 1 base and 3 bases respectively, with 15 bases between them. The CDR3 has 16 amino acids. The CDR3 protein is CASSIGGIGSYYGYTF. DNA for the CDR3: TGTGCCAGTAGTATAGGGGGCATCGGCAGCTACTATGGCTACACCTTC.

J is TRBJ1-2 and V is TRBV10-1; D remains ambiguous. Germline V gene lookup returns CDR1 WNHNN and CDR2 SYGVQD (reference sequence). There are 13 residues in the CDR3. Trimming removed 5 bases at V and 5 bases at J, with 12 bases between. CDR3 protein: CASSSQPGYGYTF. CDR3 sequence (DNA): TGCGCCAGCAGTTCACAGCCGGGGTATGGCTACACCTTC.

A few counts support this clone. The CDR3 protein is CASRDTSTDTQYF. In DNA, the CDR3 is TGTGCCAGCAGGGACACTAGCACAGATACGCAGTATTTT. This chain links TRBV28 with TRBJ2-3, with D possibly TRBD1 on 5 matching bases. The germline V gene has CDR1 MDHEN and CDR2 SYDVKM. CDR3 length equals 13 residues. V was pared by 6 bases and J by 0 bases, with 7 bases between.

This chain joins TRBV3-1 (or the pseudogene TRBV3-2) and TRBJ2-2, with 7 bases identical to TRBD2. The germline V gene encodes CDR1 LGHDT and CDR2 YNNKEL (reference sequence). This CDR3 comprises 15 residues. J lost 5 bases, V lost 6 bases, and 9 bases had no gene match. CDR3 residues: CASSLSSGITGELFF. The CDR3 bases are TGTGCCAGCAGTCTCTCTAGCGGCATAACCGGGGAGCTGTTTTTT.

J is TRBJ1-1 and V is TRBV28; tentatively, D is TRBD1 (6 bases). The CDR3 spans 16 residues. V lost 0 bases, J lost 1 base, and 12 bases lay in between. Germline-derived CDR1 and CDR2 are MDHEN and SYDVKM. In nucleotides, the CDR3 is TGTGCCAGCAGTTTATGGGGGGCCGGAGAGAACACTGAAGCTTTCTTT. Amino acids: CASSLWGAGENTEAFF.

The chain joins TRBV7-9 to TRBJ1-4; 10 nucleotides line up with TRBD1. With 3 bases clipped from V and 1 base from J, the junction kept 5 bases outside the gene matches. The CDR3 is 17 residues long. Germline V gene lookup returns CDR1 SEHNR and CDR2 FQNEAQ (reference sequence). The CDR3 coding sequence is TGTGCCAGCAGCTTGTGGGGACAGGGGCGAACTAATGAAAAACTGTTTTTT. Its translation: CASSLWGQGRTNEKLFF.

This clone was found a few times. The chain is built from TRBV7-8 and TRBJ2-7; 11 bases are shared with TRBD1. The V gene's germline CDR1 is SGHVS and CDR2 FQNEAQ. The CDR3 is 17 residues long. The ends lost 4 bases at V and 0 bases at J; junction bases unmatched: 8. The CDR3 DNA sequence: TGTGCCAGCAGCTATACCGGGACAGGGGGATTCTCCTACGAGCAGTACTTC. It encodes CASSYTGTGGFSYEQYF.

The V call is TRBV27, the J call TRBJ2-1; 11 bases align to TRBD2. The V segment lost 6 bases and the J segment 2 bases; nucleotides outside the gene matches: 6. Germline lookup yields CDR1 MNHEY and CDR2 SMNVEV (reference sequence). This CDR3 is 16 amino acids long. The CDR3 DNA sequence: TGTGCCAGCAGGGGGGGTAGCGGGAGGGCCTACAATGAGCAGTTCTTC. As protein: CASRGGSGRAYNEQFF.

There are a few counts of this clone. In nucleotides, the CDR3 is TGTGCCAGCAGCGTAGCGACAGGCCCAAACTACGAGCAGTACTTC. It specifies CASSVATGPNYEQYF. V and J are TRBV9 and TRBJ2-7; possible D gene TRBD1, 6 bases. CDR1 and CDR2 (germline): SGDLS, YYNGEE. The CDR3 sequence is 15 residues long. Trimming left V 0 bases short and J 3 bases short, with 13 bases between.

V usage is TRBV27 and J usage is TRBJ1-5; a weak D match, TRBD1 (6 bases). Trimming stripped 0 bases from V and 4 bases from J, with 13 bases between. This CDR3 spans 16 amino acids. The germline V gene has CDR1 MNHEY and CDR2 SMNVEV (reference sequence). The CDR3 spells CASSLSGGARNQPQHF. The CDR3, as DNA: TGTGCCAGCAGTTTATCGGGGGGGGCGCGAAATCAGCCCCAGCATTTT.

A word on this clone: The junction departs from the called germline gene at one end, perhaps through a read error. Other DNA sequences in the same sample also yield this CDR3. The chain employs TRBV19 and TRBJ2-4, with TRBD2 matching over 12 bases. The CDR3 sequence is 18 residues long. CDR1 and CDR2 from the germline V gene are LNHDA and SQIVND (reference sequence). CDR3 amino acids: CASSPGLAGLGTKNIQYF. The CDR3 coding sequence is TGTGCCAGTAGTCCAGGACTAGCGGGACTGGGGACCAAAAACATACAGTACTTC. Together with reference TRBV19 and TRBJ2-4, the CDR3 gives the full variable domain: DGGITQSPKYLFRKEGQNVTLSCEQNLNHDAMYWYRQDPGQGLRLIYYSQIVNDFQKGDIAEGYSVSREKKESFPLTVTSAQKNPTAFYLCASSPGLAGLGTKNIQYFGAGTRLSVL.

V and J are TRBV2 and TRBJ1-1, with 7 bases aligning to TRBD1. Trimming at V came to 8 bases and at J to 2 bases, leaving 5 bases not matched to a gene. The CDR3 consists of 13 residues. Germline V CDR1 and CDR2: SNHLY, FYNNEI. CDR3 residues: CASDRDSNTEAFF. Written as DNA, the CDR3 is TGTGCCAGCGACCGGGACAGTAACACTGAAGCTTTCTTT.